Below, 23 T cell receptor beta chains from the same sample are listed, as sequenced in a study of cytomegalovirus exposure and HLA in healthy donors. PCR employed 60 Vbeta and 13 Jbeta primers. The assay was immunoSEQ multiplex PCR, and TCRdb's table has in-frame clones only and misses some. The sample includes some 110,000 clones, under 85% of them seen just once. Sequenced: PBMCs. These receptors all come from a man aged 30 to 45 in good health and CMV-seropositive.

J is TRBJ2-1 and V is TRBV5-5; 7 nucleotides match TRBD1. The CDR3 is made up of 13 amino acids. Germline V lookup: CDR1 SGHKS, CDR2 YYEKEE (reference sequence). V dropped 0 bases and J dropped 9; count of bases not matched to a gene: 3. The DNA for the CDR3 is TGTGCCAGCAGCTTGGCAACAGGGGTTGAGCAGTTCTTC. Translation gives CASSLATGVEQFF.

The chain joins TRBV2 to TRBJ2-7; 9 bases match TRBD1. Germline values: CDR1 SNHLY, CDR2 FYNNEI. The CDR3 sequence is 15 residues long. Losses at the gene ends were 6 bases for V and 5 bases for J; bases not matched to a gene: 11. CDR3 nucleotides: TGTGCCAGCAGGGACCGGGACAGGGTCTACCACGAGCAGTACTTC. Translating it yields CASRDRDRVYHEQYF.

The chain carries TRBV18 and TRBJ1-4, with D unclear. CDR1 and CDR2 from the germline V gene are KGHSH and LQKENI. V lost 4 bases and J 1 base, leaving 10 bases between the germline ends. This CDR3 has 15 residues. The CDR3 protein is CASSLSAETNEKLFF. For the CDR3, the DNA is TGTGCCAGCTCACTATCGGCGGAAACTAATGAAAAACTGTTTTTT.

This chain joins TRBV14 and TRBJ2-1, with 11 positions matching TRBD2. Germline V lookup: CDR1 SGHDN, CDR2 FVKESK. CDR3 size: 15 residues. V shed 4 bases, J shed 5 bases, and the junction held 4 bases outside the gene matches. In DNA, the CDR3 is TGTGCCAGCAGCCCAATGACTAGCGGGGACAATGAGCAGTTCTTC. This gives the protein CASSPMTSGDNEQFF.

The rearrangement links TRBV10-3 to TRBJ1-2; TRBD1 is a possible D gene (5 bases). The germline V and J ends were trimmed by 4 bases and 7 bases, with 19 bases remaining between them. The CDR3 runs 15 residues. Germline V gene data show CDR1 as ENHRY and CDR2 as SYGVKD. The chain's CDR3 is CAISGPDRRGSGYTF. For the CDR3, the DNA is TGTGCCATCAGTGGCCCAGACAGAAGGGGTTCTGGCTACACCTTC.

The rearrangement links TRBV11-2 to TRBJ2-3; 10 bases are a match to TRBD2. The CDR3 has 15 residues. V lost 5 bases and J lost 5; bases outside the gene matches: 7. Germline CDR1 SGHAT, CDR2 FQNNGV. CDR3 loop: CASSLRPSGGDTQYF. The CDR3 DNA reads TGTGCCAGCAGCCTCCGTCCTAGCGGGGGAGATACGCAGTATTTT.

This clone has only a few counts. J is TRBJ1-2 and V is TRBV5-6; D is undetermined. The CDR3 covers 15 residues. The V end was cut by 2 bases, the J end by 3 bases, with 14 bases between. Germline CDR1 reads SGHDT; CDR2 reads YYEEEE. The CDR3 here is CASSFLLEVDYGYTF. The DNA of the CDR3 is TGTGCCAGCAGCTTTCTTCTGGAGGTGGACTATGGCTACACCTTC.

The chain has TRBV15 and TRBJ1-1; D is uncertain. The ends were cut back, 5 bases at V and 5 bases at J, with 18 bases in the middle. This CDR3 region has 15 residues. The germline V gene has CDR1 LNHNV and CDR2 YYDKDF (reference sequence). Here the CDR3 reads CATSPLDAVRTEAFF. For the CDR3, the DNA is TGTGCCACCAGCCCCCTAGATGCAGTACGGACTGAAGCTTTCTTT. The variable domain in full, with the rest retrieved from reference TRBV15 and TRBJ1-1, is DAMVIQNPRYQVTQFGKPVTLSCSQTLNHNVMYWYQQKSSQAPKLLFHYYDKDFNNEADTPDNFQSRRPNTSFCFLDIRSPGLGDTAMYLCATSPLDAVRTEAFFGQGTRLTVV.

This clone was observed a few times. The V and J genes are TRBV6-6 and TRBJ2-1; the D gene is possibly TRBD1 (6 bases). The CDR3 runs to 12 residues. Trimming stripped 6 bases from V and 8 bases from J, with 11 bases between. The germline V gene encodes CDR1 MNHNY and CDR2 SVGAGI (reference sequence). CDR3 sequence (DNA): TGTGCCAGCAGCTGGACAGACGATGAGCAGTTCTTC. This gives the protein CASSWTDDEQFF.

V and J are TRBV4-3 and TRBJ1-2; perhaps TRBD1 as D (6 bases). Trimming took off 1 base at V and 2 bases at J, with 17 bases between the two ends. Germline CDR1 is LGHNA and CDR2 is YSLEER. This CDR3 comprises 17 residues. The CDR3 loop reads CASSQGPDRAINYGYTF. As DNA, the CDR3 is TGCGCCAGCAGCCAAGGTCCGGACAGAGCCATCAACTATGGCTACACCTTC.

The chain combines TRBV5-1 with TRBJ1-1; 11 bases agree with TRBD1. From germline, CDR1 is SGHRS and CDR2 YFSETQ. The CDR3 is 17 residues long. V was clipped by 4 bases and J by 5 bases; unmatched bases: 13. CDR3 region: CASSPGTGGSGKTEAFF. CDR3 DNA: TGCGCCAGCAGCCCCGGGACAGGGGGGTCCGGAAAGACTGAAGCTTTCTTT. The variable domain in full, completed from reference TRBV5-1 and TRBJ1-1, reads KAGVTQTPRYLIKTRGQQVTLSCSPISGHRSVSWYQQTPGQGLQFLFEYFSETQRNKGNFPGRFSGRQFSNSRSEMNVSTLELGDSALYLCASSPGTGGSGKTEAFFGQGTRLTVV.

The chain couples TRBV5-1 to TRBJ2-5; D may be TRBD1 (6 bases). Germline assignment: CDR1 SGHRS and CDR2 YFSETQ. This CDR3 contains 16 residues. Trimming took 5 bases from V and 4 from J, leaving 21 bases between them. CDR3 amino acids: CASRIGDTGIGETQYF. The CDR3 nucleotides read TGCGCCAGCAGGATCGGGGACACGGGGATTGGAGAGACCCAGTACTTC.

Only one count was recorded for this clone. The rearrangement joins TRBV27 to TRBJ2-5; D gene uncertain. The J call is uncertain, as TRBJ2-7 better fits the DNA end. This CDR3 spans 15 amino acids. Germline values: CDR1 MNHEY, CDR2 SMNVEV (reference sequence). The CDR3 DNA reads TGTGCCAGCAGTATCCCCCCAACAGTAGTTTACGAGCAGTACTTC. Protein: CASSIPPTVVYEQYF.

The chain combines TRBV6-5 with TRBJ2-7, with 7 bases that match TRBD1. The V gene end was trimmed by 7 bases and the J gene end by 5 bases; junction bases not matched to a gene: 8. CDR3 length equals 13 residues. Germline assignment: CDR1 MNHEY and CDR2 SVGAGI. CDR3 DNA sequence: TGTGCCAGCACCCCCACAGGGGTGAACGAGCAGTACTTC. It is translated as CASTPTGVNEQYF.

This chain connects TRBV13 to TRBJ1-5; D is unresolved. The length of the CDR3 is 12 residues. With 2 bases removed from V and 6 bases from J, the gap between germline ends came to 5 bases. Germline CDR1 reads PRHDT; CDR2 reads FYEKMQ (reference sequence). The chain's CDR3 is CASSLYGQPQHF. The CDR3 bases are TGTGCCAGCAGCTTATACGGTCAGCCCCAGCATTTT.

The V and J genes are TRBV5-1 and TRBJ1-1, with D possibly matching TRBD1 (6 bases). The V end lost 4 bases, the J end lost 3 bases, and 16 bases lay between the germline ends. The germline V gene encodes CDR1 SGHRS and CDR2 YFSETQ. The CDR3 contains 15 residues. As DNA, the CDR3 is TGCGCCAGCAGCCCCGCCAGGGGAGGGGACACTGAAGCTTTCTTT. Translated, it gives CASSPARGGDTEAFF. Full variable domain (outside the CDR3, taken from reference TRBV5-1 and TRBJ1-1): KAGVTQTPRYLIKTRGQQVTLSCSPISGHRSVSWYQQTPGQGLQFLFEYFSETQRNKGNFPGRFSGRQFSNSRSEMNVSTLELGDSALYLCASSPARGGDTEAFFGQGTRLTVV.

This clone was picked up a small number of times. CDR3 sequence: CATSLDRDNSYEQYF. The CDR3 DNA reads TGTGCCACCAGTCTGGACCGGGACAACTCCTACGAGCAGTACTTC. The chain employs TRBV15 and TRBJ2-7, with D perhaps TRBD1 (6 bases). The CDR3 contains 15 residues. Trimming pared 6 bases from V and 0 bases from J, leaving 15 bases between. Germline V gene sequence: CDR1 LNHNV, CDR2 YYDKDF (reference sequence).

The chain has TRBV27 and TRBJ2-2, with unresolved D. The V end was cut by 5 bases, the J end by 5 bases, with 9 bases between. The CDR3 length is 13 residues. Germline-derived CDR1 and CDR2 are MNHEY and SMNVEV (reference sequence). The CDR3: CASSLHKTGELFF. CDR3 in DNA: TGTGCCAGCAGTCTTCACAAGACCGGGGAGCTGTTTTTT.

The chain uses TRBV5-8 and TRBJ1-4, with 7 bases that match TRBD1. The CDR3 spans 15 residues. Germline CDR1 reads SGHTS; CDR2 reads YDEGEE. With 2 bases clipped from V and 4 bases from J, the junction kept 5 bases outside the gene matches. CDR3 DNA sequence: TGTGCCAGCAGCTTCAGGGGACAGCGTAATGAAAAACTGTTTTTT. Its translation is CASSFRGQRNEKLFF.

The V gene is TRBV9, the J gene TRBJ2-1; maybe TRBD2 (6 bases). The CDR3 is 14 amino acids. From germline, CDR1 is SGDLS and CDR2 YYNGEE. Trimming left V 3 bases short and J 6 bases short, with 13 bases between. In DNA, the CDR3 is TGTGCCAGCAGCGGGGGGGACGGTCTCAATGAGCAGTTCTTC. This translates into CASSGGDGLNEQFF.

This rearrangement joins TRBV19 to TRBJ1-2; TRBD1 matches at 11 bases. Germline loops: CDR1 LNHDA, CDR2 SQIVND (reference sequence). The CDR3 is 17 amino acids. The V segment lost 7 bases and the J segment 4 bases; nucleotides outside the gene matches: 14. Here the CDR3 DNA reads TGTGCCAGTACCCCGAGCGCGGGACAGGGGGGATCCTATGGCTACACCTTC. Translation: CASTPSAGQGGSYGYTF.

The sample holds a few counts of this clone. This rearrangement joins TRBV7-8 to TRBJ2-1; no firm D call. Trimming took off 3 bases at V and 4 bases at J, with 10 bases between the two ends. The CDR3 covers 14 residues. Germline CDR1 is SGHVS and CDR2 is FQNEAQ. CDR3 bases: TGTGCCAGCAGCTTCCCGGGTGAATACAATGAGCAGTTCTTC. Translating it yields CASSFPGEYNEQFF.

The rearrangement links TRBV30 to TRBJ1-2; TRBD1 matches at 7 bases. CDR1 and CDR2 from the germline V gene are GTSNPN and SVGIG (reference sequence). J was trimmed by 4 bases and V by 0 bases; bases with no gene match: 5. This CDR3 comprises 14 residues. The CDR3 loop is CAWSVDGTVYGYTF. The CDR3 region has the DNA TGTGCCTGGAGTGTTGACGGGACAGTCTATGGCTACACCTTC.